This record concerns one TCR beta chain sequence. Which antigen it targets is not known. No much larger clone is present one base from it, and per-base qualities are unavailable. The data stem from a study of blood T cell repertoires in COVID-19 (dated by TCRdb to 2019 to 2021). Background for the entire study: The collaborator samples originated in the United States, Italy and Spain and spanned the acute and convalescent phases of COVID-19. The prospective study material was composed of cDNA or gDNA derived from T cells, B-cell-depleted T cells, or PBMCs. Subjects who had been exposed to COVID-19, were actively infected with it, or had recovered from it provided the deeply sampled blood TCRbeta repertoires that made up the dataset. A freely available public database, intended as a resource for researchers studying the immune response to SARS-CoV-2, is where the repertoires were released. The samples were drawn from two sources: the first 160 participants of the ongoing ImmuneRACE study, and fewer than 1,500 subjects contributed by 6 global collaborators. A de-identified subject ID, COVID-19 status, age in years and sex were almost always included in the sample metadata. Where available, HLA class I and class II types were obtained from metadata supplied by the sample provider rather than from assay-based typing.

The immunoSEQ Assay, a bias-controlled multiplex PCR, was used to amplify TCRbeta CDR3 regions from genomic DNA. For the original study's pipeline: Within the assay, amplification of reference gene primers was used to estimate how many nucleated cells each sample contained. To quantify the absolute abundance of each unique TCRbeta CDR3 rearrangement, sequence reads were collapsed and filtered. Productive Simpson clonality was computed per sample as the square root of Simpson's diversity index over productive rearrangements. In TCRdb, the immuneACCESS table is reduced to in-frame sequences with V and J assigned. These tables do not hold every clone; where another copy was compared, an unresolved V gene accounts for under half, and the others remain unexplained. V and J calls and clone size are as listed in that table; D and trimming were resolved from the DNA. This sample has some 65,000 clones in its table, and around 93% of those were observed once. Roughly 3% of the sample is held by the ten biggest clonotypes.

CDR1 SGHDN and CDR2 FVKESK are derived from the germline V gene. CDR3 length: 12 amino acids, cysteine to phenylalanine. Just the 36-base CDR3 DNA is kept, in frame starting at base 1. Trimming takes 0 bases from V and 6 bases from J, and the germline ends sit 6 bases apart. Whole blood was collected in K2EDTA tubes by collaborating institutions according to the institutions' own protocols. Collaborator samples were shipped for TCRbeta analysis as frozen whole blood, isolated PBMCs, or DNA extracted from either sample type. Results the study describes overall, beyond this receptor: The amount of clinical and demographic metadata varied by source and participant and was provided uncurated.

The material sequenced was peripheral blood. This sequence was found in a man in his sixties or seventies with active COVID-19. This receptor chain uses TRBV14 and TRBJ2-7; there is no confident call for the D gene. The base sequence is TGTGCCAGCAGCCAAGATCAGGTCGAGCAGTACTTC. It specifies CASSQDQVEQYF.